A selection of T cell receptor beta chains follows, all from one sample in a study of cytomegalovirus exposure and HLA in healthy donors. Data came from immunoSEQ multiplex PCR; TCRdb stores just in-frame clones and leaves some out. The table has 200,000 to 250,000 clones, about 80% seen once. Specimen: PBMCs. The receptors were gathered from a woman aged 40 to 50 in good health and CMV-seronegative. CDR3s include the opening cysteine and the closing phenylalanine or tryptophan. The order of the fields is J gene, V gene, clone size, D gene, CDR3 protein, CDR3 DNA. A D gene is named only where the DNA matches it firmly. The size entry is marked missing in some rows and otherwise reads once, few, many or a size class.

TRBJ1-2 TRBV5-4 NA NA CASSLASQMYGYTF TGTGCCAGCAGCTTGGCCTCTCAGATGTATGGCTACACCTTC
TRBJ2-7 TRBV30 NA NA CAWNRDNYEQYF TGTGCCTGGAACCGGGACAACTACGAGCAGTACTTC
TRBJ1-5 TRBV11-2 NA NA CASSLTGRDQPQHF TGTGCCAGCAGCTTAACCGGGAGGGATCAGCCCCAGCATTTT
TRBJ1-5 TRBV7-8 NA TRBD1 CASSLDGQGAYYQPQHF TGTGCCAGCAGCTTAGACGGACAGGGGGCATATTATCAGCCCCAGCATTTT
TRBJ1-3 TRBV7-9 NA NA CASSLSGLLIF TGTGCCAGCAGCTTATCAGGGCTGTTAATTTTT
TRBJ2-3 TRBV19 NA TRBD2 CASSRFGGAEDTQYF TGTGCCAGTAGTAGATTCGGGGGGGCTGAAGATACGCAGTATTTT
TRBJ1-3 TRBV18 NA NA CASSPGGSDSGNTIYF TGTGCCAGCTCACCGGGAGGGAGTGACTCTGGAAACACCATATATTTT
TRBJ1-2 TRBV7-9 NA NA CSVGGGTMNYGYTF TGTTCCGTAGGGGGGGGGACAATGAACTATGGCTACACCTTC
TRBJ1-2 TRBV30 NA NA CARAPQGTSGYTF TGTGCCCGTGCCCCCCAGGGTACATCTGGCTACACCTTC
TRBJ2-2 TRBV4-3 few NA CASTPWGEEGGELFF TGCGCCAGCACCCCGTGGGGGGAGGAGGGCGGGGAGCTGTTTTTT
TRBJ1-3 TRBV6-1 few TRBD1 CASTRTGPGNTIYF TGTGCCAGCACCAGGACAGGGCCTGGAAACACCATATATTTT
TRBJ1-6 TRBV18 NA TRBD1 CASSRSHDRGPAPLHF TGTGCCAGCTCACGGTCCCACGACAGGGGACCCGCACCCCTCCACTTT
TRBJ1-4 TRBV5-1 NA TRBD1 CASSSGTGNNEKLFF TGCGCCAGCAGCTCCGGGACAGGGAATAATGAAAAACTGTTTTTT
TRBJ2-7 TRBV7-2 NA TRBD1 CASSRMGQRVSYEQYF TGTGCCAGCAGCCGTATGGGACAGAGAGTCTCCTACGAGCAGTACTTC
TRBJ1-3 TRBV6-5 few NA CASSRSSGNTIYF TGTGCCAGCAGTCGGAGTTCTGGAAACACCATATATTTT
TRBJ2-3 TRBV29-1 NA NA CSVATRVDTQYF TGCAGCGTTGCAACTAGGGTAGATACGCAGTATTTT
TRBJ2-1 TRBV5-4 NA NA CASSGSGYNEQFF TGTGCCAGCAGTGGGAGCGGCTACAATGAGCAGTTCTTC
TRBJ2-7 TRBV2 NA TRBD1 CASTRGTGTYEQYF TGTGCCAGCACTAGGGGGACAGGGACCTACGAGCAGTACTTC
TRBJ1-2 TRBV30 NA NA CAWQPTGYGYTF TGTGCCTGGCAGCCCACAGGCTATGGCTACACCTTC
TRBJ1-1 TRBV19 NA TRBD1 CASKSRTGFTEAFF TGTGCCAGCAAATCCCGGACAGGATTCACTGAAGCTTTCTTT
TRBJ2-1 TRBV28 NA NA CASSKTQGGPYNEQFF TGTGCCAGCAGTAAAACCCAGGGGGGACCCTACAATGAGCAGTTCTTC
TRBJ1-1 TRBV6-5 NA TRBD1 CASRGQGRNTEAFF TGTGCCAGCAGGGGACAGGGTCGGAACACTGAAGCTTTCTTT
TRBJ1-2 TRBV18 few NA CASSPFARDNGYTF TGTGCCAGCTCACCTTTTGCCAGGGATAATGGCTACACCTTC
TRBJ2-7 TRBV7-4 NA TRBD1 CASSRRDRGRYEQYF TGTGCCAGCAGCCGCCGGGACAGGGGTAGGTACGAGCAGTACTTC
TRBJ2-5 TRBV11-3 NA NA CASSLTVQETQYF TGTGCCAGCAGCTTAACTGTCCAAGAGACCCAGTACTTC
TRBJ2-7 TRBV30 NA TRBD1 CASRDRAYEQYF TGTGCCTCACGGGACAGAGCCTACGAGCAGTACTTC